The present entry profiles one T cell receptor (beta chain) with its context. The CDR3 has 14 amino acids. Between the trimmed V and J ends, which lost 2 bases and 3 bases, there was a span of 11 bases. Germline V gene lookup returns CDR1 SEHNR and CDR2 FQNEAQ (reference sequence). Original data processing: How many nucleated cells were present was estimated from reference gene primer amplification. Here immunoSEQ multiplex PCR was the method, and the copy in TCRdb shows in-frame clones only, minus some. V, J and clone size were drawn from that table, and D and trimming were deduced from the DNA. The sample comprises tens of thousands of clones, 70% to 85% of which are singletons, and under 9% rests with the top ten. This entry belongs to a study of blood T cell repertoires in COVID-19. Study-wide context: In each case, the material was cDNA or gDNA derived from T cells, B-cell-depleted T cells, or PBMCs.

The sequencing input was peripheral blood. The TCR was taken from a human donor in a cohort sampled during active COVID-19. The chain joins TRBV7-9 to TRBJ2-7, with D possibly TRBD2 on 5 matching bases. CDR3 nucleotide sequence: TGTGCCAGCAGCTTAACCGGGGTAAACTACGAGCAGTACTTC. Translation: CASSLTGVNYEQYF.